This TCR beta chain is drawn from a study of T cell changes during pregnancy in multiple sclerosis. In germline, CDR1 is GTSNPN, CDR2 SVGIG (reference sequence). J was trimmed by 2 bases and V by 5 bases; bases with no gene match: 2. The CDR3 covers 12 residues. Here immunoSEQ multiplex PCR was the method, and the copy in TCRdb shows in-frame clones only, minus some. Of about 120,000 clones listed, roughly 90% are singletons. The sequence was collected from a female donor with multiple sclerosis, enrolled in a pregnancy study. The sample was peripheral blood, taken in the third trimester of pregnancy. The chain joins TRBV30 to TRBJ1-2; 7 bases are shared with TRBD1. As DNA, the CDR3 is TGTGCCTGGGAGGACAGGAACTATGGCTACACCTTC. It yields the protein CAWEDRNYGYTF.